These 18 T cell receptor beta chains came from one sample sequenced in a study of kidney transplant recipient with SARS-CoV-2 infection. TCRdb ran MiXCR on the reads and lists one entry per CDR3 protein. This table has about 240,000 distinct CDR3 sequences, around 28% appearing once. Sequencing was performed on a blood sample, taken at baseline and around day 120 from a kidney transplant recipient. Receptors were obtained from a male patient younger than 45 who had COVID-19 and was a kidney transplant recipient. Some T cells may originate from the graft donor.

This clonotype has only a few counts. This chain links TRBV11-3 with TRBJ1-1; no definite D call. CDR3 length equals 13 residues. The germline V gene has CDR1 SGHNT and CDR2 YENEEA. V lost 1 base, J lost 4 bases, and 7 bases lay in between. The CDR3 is CASSLAPLTEAFF. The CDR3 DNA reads TGTGCCAGCAGCTTAGCTCCACTCACTGAAGCTTTCTTT.

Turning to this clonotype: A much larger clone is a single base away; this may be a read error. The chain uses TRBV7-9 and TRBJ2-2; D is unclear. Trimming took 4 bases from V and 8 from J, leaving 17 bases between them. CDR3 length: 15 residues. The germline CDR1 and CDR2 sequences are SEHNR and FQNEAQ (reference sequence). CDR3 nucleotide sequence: TGTGCCAGCAGCTCAGGTGACGGCCTTTTTGGGGAGCTGTTTTTT. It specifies CASSSGDGLFGELFF.

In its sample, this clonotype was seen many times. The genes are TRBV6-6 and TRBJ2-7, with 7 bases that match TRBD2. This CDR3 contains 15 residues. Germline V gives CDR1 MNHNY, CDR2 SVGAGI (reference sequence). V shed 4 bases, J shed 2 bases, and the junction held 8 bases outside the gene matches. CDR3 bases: TGTGCCAGCAGTTCCCGTAGCGGGTCAGCCTACGAGCAGTACTTC. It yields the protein CASSSRSGSAYEQYF.

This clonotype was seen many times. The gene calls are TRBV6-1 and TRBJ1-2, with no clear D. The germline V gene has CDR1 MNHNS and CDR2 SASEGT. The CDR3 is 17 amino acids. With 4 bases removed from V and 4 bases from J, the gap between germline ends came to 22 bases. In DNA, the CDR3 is TGTGCCAGCAGTGCCTATACCTCTATGCGAAAGACCTATGGCTACACCTTC. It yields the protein CASSAYTSMRKTYGYTF.

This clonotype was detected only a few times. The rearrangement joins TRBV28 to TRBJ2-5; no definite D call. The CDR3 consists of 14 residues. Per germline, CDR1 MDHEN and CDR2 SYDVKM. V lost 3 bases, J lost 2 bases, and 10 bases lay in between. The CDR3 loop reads CASSFDPTQETQYF. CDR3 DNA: TGTGCCAGCAGTTTCGACCCGACTCAAGAGACCCAGTACTTC.

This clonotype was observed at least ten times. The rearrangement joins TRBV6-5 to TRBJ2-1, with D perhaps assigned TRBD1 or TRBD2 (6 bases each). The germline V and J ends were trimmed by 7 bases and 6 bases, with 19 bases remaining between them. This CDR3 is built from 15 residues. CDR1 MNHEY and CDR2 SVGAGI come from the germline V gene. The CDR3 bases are TGTGCCAGCACCTCAGCCGGAGGGGGGACCAATGAGCAGTTCTTC. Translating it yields CASTSAGGGTNEQFF.

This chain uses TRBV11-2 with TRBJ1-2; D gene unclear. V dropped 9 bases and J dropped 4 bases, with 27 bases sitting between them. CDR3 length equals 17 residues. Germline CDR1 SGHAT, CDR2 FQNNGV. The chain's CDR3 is CARSALRTSRKTYGYTF. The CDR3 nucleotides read TGTGCCAGAAGCGCCTTAAGAACAAGCAGAAAGACCTATGGCTACACCTTC.

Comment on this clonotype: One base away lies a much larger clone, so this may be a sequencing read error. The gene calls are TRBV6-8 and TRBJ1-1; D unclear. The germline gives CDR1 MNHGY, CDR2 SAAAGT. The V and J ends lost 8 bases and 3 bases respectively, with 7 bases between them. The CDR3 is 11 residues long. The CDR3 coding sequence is TGTGCCAGCGGTAGGGACACTGAAGCTTTCTTT. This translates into CASGRDTEAFF.

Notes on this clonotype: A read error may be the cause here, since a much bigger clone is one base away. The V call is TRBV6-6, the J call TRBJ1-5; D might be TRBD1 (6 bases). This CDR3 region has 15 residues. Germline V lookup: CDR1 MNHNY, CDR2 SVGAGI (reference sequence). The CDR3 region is CASSTQGPRNQSQHF. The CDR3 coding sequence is TGTGCCAGCAGTACACAGGGTCCACGCAATCAGTCCCAGCATTTT.

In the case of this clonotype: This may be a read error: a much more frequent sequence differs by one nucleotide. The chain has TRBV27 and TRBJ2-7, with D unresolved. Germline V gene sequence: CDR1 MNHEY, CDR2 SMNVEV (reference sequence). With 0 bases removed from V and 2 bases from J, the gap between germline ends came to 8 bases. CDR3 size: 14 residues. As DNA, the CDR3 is TGTGCCAGCAGTTTATCCGTATGGGCCTACGAGCAGTACTTC. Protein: CASSLSVWAYEQYF.

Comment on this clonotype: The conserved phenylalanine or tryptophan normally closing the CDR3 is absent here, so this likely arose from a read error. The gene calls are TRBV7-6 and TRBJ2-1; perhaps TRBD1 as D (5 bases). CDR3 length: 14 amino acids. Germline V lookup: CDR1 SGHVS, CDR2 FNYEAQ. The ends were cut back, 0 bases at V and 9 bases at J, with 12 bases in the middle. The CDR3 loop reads CASSLAGQSSEQFS. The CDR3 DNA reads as TGTGCCAGCAGCTTAGCCGGACAATCGAGTGAGCAGTTCTCC.

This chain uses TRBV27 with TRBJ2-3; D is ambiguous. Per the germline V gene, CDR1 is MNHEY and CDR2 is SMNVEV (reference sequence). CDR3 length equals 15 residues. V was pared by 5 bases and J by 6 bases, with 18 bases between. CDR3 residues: CASSGRWGKLDTQYF. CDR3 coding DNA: TGTGCCAGCAGTGGCCGTTGGGGTAAACTTGATACGCAGTATTTT.

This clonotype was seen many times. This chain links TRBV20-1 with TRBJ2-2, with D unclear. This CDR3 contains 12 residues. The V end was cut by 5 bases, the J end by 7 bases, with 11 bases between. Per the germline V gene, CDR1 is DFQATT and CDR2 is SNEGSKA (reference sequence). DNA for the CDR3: TGCAGTGCTCCAACTCCGATCGGGGAGCTGTTTTTT. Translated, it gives CSAPTPIGELFF.

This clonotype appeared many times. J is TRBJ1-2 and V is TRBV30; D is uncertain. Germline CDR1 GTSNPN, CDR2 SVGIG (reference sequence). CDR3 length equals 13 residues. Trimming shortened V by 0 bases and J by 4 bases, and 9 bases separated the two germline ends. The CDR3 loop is CAWSVGAGYGYTF. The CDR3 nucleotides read TGTGCCTGGAGTGTAGGAGCAGGCTATGGCTACACCTTC.

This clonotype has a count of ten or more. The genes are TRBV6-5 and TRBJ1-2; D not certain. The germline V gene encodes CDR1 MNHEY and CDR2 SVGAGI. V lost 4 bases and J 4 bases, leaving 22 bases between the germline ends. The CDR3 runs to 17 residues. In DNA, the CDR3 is TGTGCCAGCAGTTGGTATGACTCTATGCGAAAGACCTATGGCTACACCTTC. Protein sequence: CASSWYDSMRKTYGYTF.

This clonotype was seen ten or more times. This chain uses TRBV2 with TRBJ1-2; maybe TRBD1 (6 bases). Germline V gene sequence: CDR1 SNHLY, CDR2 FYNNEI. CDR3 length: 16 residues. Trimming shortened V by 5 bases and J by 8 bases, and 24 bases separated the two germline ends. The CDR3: CASSPVRGGGIRGYTF. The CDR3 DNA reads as TGTGCCAGCAGTCCGGTCCGTGGGGGCGGGATTAGAGGCTACACCTTC.

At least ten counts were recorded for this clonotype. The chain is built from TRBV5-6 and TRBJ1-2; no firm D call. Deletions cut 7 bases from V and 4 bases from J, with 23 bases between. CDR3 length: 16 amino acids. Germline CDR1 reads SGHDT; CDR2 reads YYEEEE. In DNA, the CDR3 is TGTGCCAGCTTTCGGCGCAATAGTCGAAAGACCTATGGCTACACCTTC. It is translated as CASFRRNSRKTYGYTF.

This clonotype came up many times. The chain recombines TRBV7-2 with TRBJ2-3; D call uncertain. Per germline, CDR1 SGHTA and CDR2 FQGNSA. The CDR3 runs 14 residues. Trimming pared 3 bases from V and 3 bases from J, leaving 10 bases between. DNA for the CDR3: TGTGCCAGCAGCTTGGACCCTTTGACAGATACGCAGTATTTT. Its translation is CASSLDPLTDTQYF. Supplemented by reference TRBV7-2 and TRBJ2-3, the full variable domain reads GAGVSQSPSNKVTEKGKDVELRCDPISGHTALYWYRQSLGQGLEFLIYFQGNSAPDKSGLPSDRFSAERTGGSVSTLTIQRTQQEDSAVYLCASSLDPLTDTQYFGPGTRLTVL.